This TCR beta chain is drawn from a study of identical twins. The cDNA had a unique molecular identifier and a template-switch universal primer site. TCRdb used MiXCR to reprocess the 5' RACE reads, holding one entry per CDR3 protein. The sample lists about 340,000 distinct CDR3 sequences, 7% to 9.5% occurring once. General study points: Out-of-frame TCR alpha sharing observed in monozygotic twins exceeded model estimates.

The length of the CDR3 is 16 residues. V shed 4 bases and J 5 bases; nucleotides not matched to a gene: 7. Germline CDR1 SGHRS, CDR2 YFSETQ. For this clonotype: Its cognate antigen is unknown.

The specimen sequenced was naive T cells sorted from blood. The rearrangement links TRBV5-1 to TRBJ2-3, with TRBD2 identical over 13 bases. This sequence was found in a woman in her forties or fifties in good health. The CDR3 here is CASSLTGLAGEDTQYF. In DNA form, the CDR3 reads TGCGCCAGCAGCCTAACCGGACTAGCGGGAGAAGATACGCAGTATTTT.